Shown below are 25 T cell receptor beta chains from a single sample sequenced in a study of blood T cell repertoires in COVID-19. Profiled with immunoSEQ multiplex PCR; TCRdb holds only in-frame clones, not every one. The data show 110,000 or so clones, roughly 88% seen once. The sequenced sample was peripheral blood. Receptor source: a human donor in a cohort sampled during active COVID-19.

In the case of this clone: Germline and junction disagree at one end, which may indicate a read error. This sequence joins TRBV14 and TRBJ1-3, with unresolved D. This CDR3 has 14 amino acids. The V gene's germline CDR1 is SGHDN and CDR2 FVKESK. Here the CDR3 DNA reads TGTGCCAGCAGGCAAGGCGGTACTGGAAACACCATATATTTT. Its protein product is CASRQGGTGNTIYF.

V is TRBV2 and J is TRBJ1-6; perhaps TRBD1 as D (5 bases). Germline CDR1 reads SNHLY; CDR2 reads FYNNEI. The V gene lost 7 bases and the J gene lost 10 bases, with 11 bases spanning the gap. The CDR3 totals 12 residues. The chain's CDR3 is CASTGERSPLHF. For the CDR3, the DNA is TGTGCCAGCACGGGGGAACGGTCACCCCTCCACTTT.

DNA for the CDR3: TGTGCCAGCAGGGACAGCTCTGGAAACACCATATATTTT. Translated: CASRDSSGNTIYF. The chain has TRBV6-5 and TRBJ1-3; possibly TRBD1 for D (6 bases). Germline lookup yields CDR1 MNHEY and CDR2 SVGAGI. CDR3 length equals 13 residues. The V gene lost 6 bases and the J gene lost 0 bases, with 6 bases spanning the gap.

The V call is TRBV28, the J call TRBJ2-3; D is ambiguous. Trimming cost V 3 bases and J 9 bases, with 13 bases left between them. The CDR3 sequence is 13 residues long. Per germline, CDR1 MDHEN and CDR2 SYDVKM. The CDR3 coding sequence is TGTGCCAGCAGTTTCCCTTCATTGGAGACGCAGTATTTT. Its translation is CASSFPSLETQYF.

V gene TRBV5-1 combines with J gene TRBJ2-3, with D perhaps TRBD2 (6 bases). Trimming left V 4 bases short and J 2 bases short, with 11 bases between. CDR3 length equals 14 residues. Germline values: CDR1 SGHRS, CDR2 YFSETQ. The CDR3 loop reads CASSGGLTTDTQYF. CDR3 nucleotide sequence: TGCGCCAGCAGCGGGGGACTTACCACAGATACGCAGTATTTT.

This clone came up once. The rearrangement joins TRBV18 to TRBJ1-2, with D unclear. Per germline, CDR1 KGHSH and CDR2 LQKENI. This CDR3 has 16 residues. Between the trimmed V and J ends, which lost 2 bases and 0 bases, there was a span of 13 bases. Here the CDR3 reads CASSPISRGPNYGYTF. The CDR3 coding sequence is TGTGCCAGCTCACCAATCTCCCGGGGTCCTAACTATGGCTACACCTTC.

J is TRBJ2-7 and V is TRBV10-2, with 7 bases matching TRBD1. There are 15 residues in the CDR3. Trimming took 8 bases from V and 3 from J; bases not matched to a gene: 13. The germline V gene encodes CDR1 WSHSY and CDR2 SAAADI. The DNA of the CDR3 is TGCGCCAGCGCCCCTTTCCGGGGACAGAGCTACGAGCAGTACTTC. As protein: CASAPFRGQSYEQYF.

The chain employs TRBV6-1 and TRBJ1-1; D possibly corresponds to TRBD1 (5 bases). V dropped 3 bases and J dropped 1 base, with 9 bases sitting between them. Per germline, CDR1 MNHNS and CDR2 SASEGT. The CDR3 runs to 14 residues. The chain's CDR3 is CASSDWRGNTEAFF. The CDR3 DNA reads TGTGCCAGCAGTGATTGGAGGGGGAACACTGAAGCTTTCTTT.

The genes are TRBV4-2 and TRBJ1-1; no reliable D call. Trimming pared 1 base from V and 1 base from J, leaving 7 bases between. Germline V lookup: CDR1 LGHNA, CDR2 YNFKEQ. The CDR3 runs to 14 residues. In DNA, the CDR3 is TGTGCCAGCAGCCAAGGAGGATGGAACACTGAAGCTTTCTTT. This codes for CASSQGGWNTEAFF.

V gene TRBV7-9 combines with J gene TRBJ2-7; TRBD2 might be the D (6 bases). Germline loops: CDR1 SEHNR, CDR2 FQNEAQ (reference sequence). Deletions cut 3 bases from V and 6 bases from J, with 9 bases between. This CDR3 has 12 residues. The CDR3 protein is CASSFGGFEQYF. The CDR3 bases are TGTGCCAGCAGCTTTGGAGGGTTCGAGCAGTACTTC.

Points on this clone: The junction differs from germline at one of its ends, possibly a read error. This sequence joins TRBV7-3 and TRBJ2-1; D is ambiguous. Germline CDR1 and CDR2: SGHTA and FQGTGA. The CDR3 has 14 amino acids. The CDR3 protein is CASSLTASDNEQFF. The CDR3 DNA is TGTGCCAGCAGCTTAACGGCCTCCGACAATGAGCAGTTCTTC.

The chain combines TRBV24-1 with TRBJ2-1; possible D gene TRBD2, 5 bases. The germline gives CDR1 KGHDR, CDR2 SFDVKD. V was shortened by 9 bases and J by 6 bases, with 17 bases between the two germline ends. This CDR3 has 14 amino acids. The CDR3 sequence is CATRGMGKTNEQFF. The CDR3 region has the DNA TGTGCCACCCGGGGTATGGGTAAAACCAATGAGCAGTTCTTC.

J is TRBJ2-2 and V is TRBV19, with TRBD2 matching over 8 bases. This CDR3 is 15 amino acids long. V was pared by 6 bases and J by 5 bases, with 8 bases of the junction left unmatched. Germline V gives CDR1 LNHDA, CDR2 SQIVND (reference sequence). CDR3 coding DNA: TGTGCCAGTAGAACCGGGGGGGCGAGGACCGGGGAGCTGTTTTTT. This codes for CASRTGGARTGELFF.

CDR3 nucleotides: TGCGCCAGCAGCCGATTCCGGAGCGGGGGGGAAGAGACCCAGTACTTC. This gives the protein CASSRFRSGGEETQYF. The chain recombines TRBV4-1 with TRBJ2-5; 10 bases agree with TRBD2. V shed 4 bases and J 3 bases; nucleotides not matched to a gene: 8. Per the germline V gene, CDR1 is MGHRA and CDR2 is YSYEKL. The CDR3 is 16 residues long.

DNA for the CDR3: TGTGCCAGCAGCACTAGCGGGGGGCCAAGCACAGATACGCAGTATTTT. Its protein is CASSTSGGPSTDTQYF. This chain links TRBV7-3 with TRBJ2-3, with TRBD2 matching over 12 bases. V trimming: 5 bases; J trimming: 0 bases; junction bases outside the gene matches: 3. This CDR3 region has 16 residues. In germline, CDR1 is SGHTA, CDR2 FQGTGA.

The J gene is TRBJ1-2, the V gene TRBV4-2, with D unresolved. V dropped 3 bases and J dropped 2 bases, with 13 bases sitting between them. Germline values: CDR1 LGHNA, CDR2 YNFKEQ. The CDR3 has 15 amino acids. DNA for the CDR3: TGTGCCAGCAGCCATCCCTTAAGAGGGAACTATGGCTACACCTTC. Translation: CASSHPLRGNYGYTF.

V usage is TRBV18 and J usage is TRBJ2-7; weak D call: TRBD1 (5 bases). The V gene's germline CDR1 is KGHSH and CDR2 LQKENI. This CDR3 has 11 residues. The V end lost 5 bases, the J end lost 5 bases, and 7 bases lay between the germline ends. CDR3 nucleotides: TGTGCCAGCTCAAAAGGGGACGAGCAGTACTTC. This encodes CASSKGDEQYF. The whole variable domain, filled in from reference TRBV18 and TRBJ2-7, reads NAGVMQNPRHLVRRRGQEARLRCSPMKGHSHVYWYRQLPEEGLKFMVYLQKENIIDESGMPKERFSAEFPKEGPSILRIQQVVRGDSAAYFCASSKGDEQYFGPGTRLTVT.

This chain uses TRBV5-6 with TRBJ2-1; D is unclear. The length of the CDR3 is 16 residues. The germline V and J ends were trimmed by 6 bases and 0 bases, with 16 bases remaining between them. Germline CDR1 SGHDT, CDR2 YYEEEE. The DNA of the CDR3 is TGTGCCAGCACCCCGGTTGAGTCGAGCTCCTACAATGAGCAGTTCTTC. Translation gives CASTPVESSSYNEQFF. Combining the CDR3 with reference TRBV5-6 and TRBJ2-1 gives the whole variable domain DAGVTQSPTHLIKTRGQQVTLRCSPKSGHDTVSWYQQALGQGPQFIFQYYEEEERQRGNFPDRFSGHQFPNYSSELNVNALLLGDSALYLCASTPVESSSYNEQFFGPGTRLTVL.

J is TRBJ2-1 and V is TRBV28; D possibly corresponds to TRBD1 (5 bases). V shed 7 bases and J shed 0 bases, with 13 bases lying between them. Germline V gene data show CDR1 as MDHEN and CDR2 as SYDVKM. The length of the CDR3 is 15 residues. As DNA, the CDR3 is TGTGCCAGCACAACAGGAGACAGCTCCTACAATGAGCAGTTCTTC. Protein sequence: CASTTGDSSYNEQFF.

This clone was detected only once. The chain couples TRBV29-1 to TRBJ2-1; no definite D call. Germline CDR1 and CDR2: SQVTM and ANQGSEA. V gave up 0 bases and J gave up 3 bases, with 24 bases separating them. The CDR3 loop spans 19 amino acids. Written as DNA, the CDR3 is TGCAGCGTTGAAGATTTTTTTGACGACCCAGCAGGTTTCTACAATGAGCAGTTCTTC. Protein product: CSVEDFFDDPAGFYNEQFF.

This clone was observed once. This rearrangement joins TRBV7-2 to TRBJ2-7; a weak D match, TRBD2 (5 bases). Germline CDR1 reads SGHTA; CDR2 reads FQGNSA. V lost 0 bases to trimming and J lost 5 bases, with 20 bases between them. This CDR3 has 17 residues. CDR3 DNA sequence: TGTGCCAGCAGCTTAGCGGCGGGCGGCACCGGACTTAACGAGCAGTACTTC. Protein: CASSLAAGGTGLNEQYF.

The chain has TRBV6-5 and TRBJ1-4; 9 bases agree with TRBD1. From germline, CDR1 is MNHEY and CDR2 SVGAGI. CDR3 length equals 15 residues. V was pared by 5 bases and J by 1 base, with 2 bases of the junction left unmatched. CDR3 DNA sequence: TGTGCCAGCAGTCCGGGACAGGGAACTAATGAAAAACTGTTTTTT. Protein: CASSPGQGTNEKLFF.

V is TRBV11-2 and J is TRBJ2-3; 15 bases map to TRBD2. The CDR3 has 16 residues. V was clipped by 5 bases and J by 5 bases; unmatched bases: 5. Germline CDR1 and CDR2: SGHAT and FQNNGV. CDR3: CASSTGLAGGRDTQYF. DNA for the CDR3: TGTGCCAGCAGCACTGGACTAGCGGGAGGGAGAGATACGCAGTATTTT.

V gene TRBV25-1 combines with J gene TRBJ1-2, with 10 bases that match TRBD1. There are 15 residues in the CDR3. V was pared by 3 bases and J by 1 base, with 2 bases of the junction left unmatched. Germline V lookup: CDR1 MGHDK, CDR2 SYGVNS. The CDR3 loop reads CASSDGQGVNYGYTF. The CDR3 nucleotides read TGTGCCAGCAGTGACGGACAGGGGGTTAACTATGGCTACACCTTC.

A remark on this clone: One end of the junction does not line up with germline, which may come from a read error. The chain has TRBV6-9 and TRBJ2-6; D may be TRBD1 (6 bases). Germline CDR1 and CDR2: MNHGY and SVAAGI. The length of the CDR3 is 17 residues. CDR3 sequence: CASRDGQMASVANVLTF. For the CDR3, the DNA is TGTGCCAGCAGGGACGGACAGATGGCGTCTGTGGCCAACGTCCTGACTTTC.